These T cell receptor beta chains were read from a single sample in a study of response to subunit inactivated influenza vaccine. One entry per CDR3 protein results from TCRdb running MiXCR on the RT-PCR reads. The top ten clones hold 8% to 13% of a sample with more than 500,000 distinct CDR3 sequences, around 11% of them seen once. The sample was also linked to a second study, of T cells expressing NK-cell markers.

This sample comprised PBMCs from blood, obtained on the day of vaccination. These receptors came from a middle-aged man who received an inactivated influenza vaccine. Both conserved end residues are part of each CDR3. Each record gives: clone size, D gene, CDR3 length, J gene, V gene, CDR3 protein, CDR3 DNA. A D gene is named only where the DNA matches it firmly. Not all rows give a size; the values are once, few, many and, for expanded clones, a class.

>many|.|12|TRBJ2-7|TRBV18
CASSPVLGEQYF
TGTGCCAGCTCACCCGTCCTAGGCGAGCAGTACTTC
>.|.|15|TRBJ2-3|TRBV2
CASSGTWVIYNTQYF
TGTGCCAGCAGTGGCACATGGGTTATTTATAATACGCAGTATTTT
>.|.|13|TRBJ2-7|TRBV11-1
CASSLVRTHEQYF
TGTGCCAGCAGCTTAGTGAGGACCCACGAGCAGTACTTC
>.|.|17|TRBJ2-2|TRBV4-3
CASSQVYRVPNTGELFF
TGCGCCAGCAGCCAAGTCTACCGGGTCCCGAACACCGGGGAGCTGTTTTTT
>.|.|16|TRBJ2-7|TRBV24-1
CATSDSHIGSSYEQYF
TGTGCCACCAGTGATTCCCACATCGGGAGCTCCTACGAGCAGTACTTC
>few|TRBD1|17|TRBJ2-3|TRBV4-1
CASSHEGQGHGTDTQYF
TGCGCCAGCAGCCACGAAGGACAGGGGCATGGGACAGATACGCAGTATTTT
>.|.|16|TRBJ1-5|TRBV12-3/TRBV12-4
CASSLALRGSNQPQHF
TGTGCCAGCAGTTTAGCGCTAAGGGGGAGCAATCAGCCCCAGCATTTT
>.|TRBD2|16|TRBJ2-3|TRBV6-1
CASSQRLAGPSDTQYF
TGTGCCAGCAGCCAAAGACTAGCGGGGCCCTCAGATACGCAGTATTTT
>few|.|16|TRBJ1-2|TRBV4-3
CASSQDSRTYNYGYTF
TGCGCCAGCAGCCAAGATAGTCGGACATATAACTATGGCTACACCTTC
>few|.|12|TRBJ2-6|TRBV29-1
CSVGTPPDVLTF
TGCAGCGTCGGGACTCCGCCCGACGTCCTGACTTTC
>many|TRBD2|16|TRBJ2-7|TRBV7-9
CASSFGLTSGTYEQYF
TGTGCCAGCAGCTTTGGTTTAACTAGCGGGACATACGAGCAGTACTTC
>.|TRBD1|16|TRBJ2-4|TRBV10-3
CAISPTGQGAKNIQYF
TGTGCCATCAGCCCCACGGGACAGGGGGCCAAAAACATTCAGTACTTC
>.|TRBD1|14|TRBJ2-7|TRBV10-1
CASSDGDRSYEQYF
TGCGCCAGCAGCGATGGGGACAGATCCTACGAGCAGTACTTC
>.|.|14|TRBJ2-7|TRBV20-1
CSARGPPGRNEQYF
TGCAGTGCTAGAGGGCCCCCGGGCCGAAACGAGCAGTACTTC
>.|.|15|TRBJ2-3|TRBV20-1
CSATGPRRGTDTQYF
TGCAGTGCTACGGGACCCAGAAGGGGAACAGATACGCAGTATTTT
>.|.|14|TRBJ1-2|TRBV6-1
CASSLASVNYGYTF
TGTGCCAGCAGCCTAGCCTCGGTAAACTATGGCTACACCTTC
>few|TRBD2|14|TRBJ2-2|TRBV12-3/TRBV12-4
CASKPGSGAGELFF
TGTGCCAGCAAGCCGGGGAGCGGGGCCGGGGAGCTGTTTTTT
>few|TRBD1|17|TRBJ1-1|TRBV12-3/TRBV12-4
CASSQSGTGLVGTEAFF
TGTGCCAGCAGTCAATCCGGGACAGGGTTGGTGGGCACTGAAGCTTTCTTT
>many|.|13|TRBJ2-6|TRBV12-3/TRBV12-4
CASVGTGANVLTF
TGTGCCAGCGTGGGGACCGGGGCCAACGTCCTGACTTTC
>.|.|12|TRBJ2-1|TRBV20-1
CSARLTTHEQFF
TGCAGTGCTAGACTGACGACACATGAGCAGTTCTTC
>few|.|12|TRBJ1-2|TRBV7-9
CASSLRLGGYTF
TGTGCCAGCAGCTTGAGACTCGGTGGCTACACCTTC
>many|TRBD2|16|TRBJ2-3|TRBV28
CASSFRPSGSMGTQYF
TGTGCCAGCAGTTTTCGACCTAGCGGGAGTATGGGTACGCAGTATTTT
>few|TRBD2|14|TRBJ2-7|TRBV5-1
CASSRTAGAWEQYF
TGCGCCAGCAGCCGGACAGCGGGGGCGTGGGAGCAGTACTTC
>many|.|13|TRBJ2-7|TRBV12-3/TRBV12-4
CASSPQGPYEQYF
TGTGCCAGCAGTCCCCAGGGGCCCTACGAGCAGTACTTC
>.|.|14|TRBJ2-4|TRBV9
CASSVGTGLNIQYF
TGTGCCAGCAGCGTCGGGACGGGGTTAAACATTCAGTACTTC
>.|.|13|TRBJ2-4|TRBV29-1
CSAQWGAKNIQYF
TGCAGCGCCCAGTGGGGAGCCAAAAACATTCAGTACTTC
>few|.|16|TRBJ2-7|TRBV11-2
CASSYRGDRVSYEQYF
TGTGCCAGCAGCTACAGAGGAGACAGAGTCTCCTACGAGCAGTACTTC
>.|.|15|TRBJ2-1|TRBV4-3
CASSQSMGSYNEQFF
TGCGCCAGCAGCCAATCAATGGGCTCCTACAATGAGCAGTTCTTC
>.|TRBD1|13|TRBJ2-5|TRBV12-3/TRBV12-4
CASSLIAGGTQYF
TGTGCCAGCAGTTTGATAGCAGGGGGGACCCAGTACTTC
>.|TRBD2|17|TRBJ2-3|TRBV24-1
CATSDPGLAGSTDTQYF
TGTGCCACCAGTGATCCCGGACTAGCGGGGAGCACAGATACGCAGTATTTT
>.|.|13|TRBJ2-5|TRBV6-2/TRBV6-3
CASSYGKQETQYF
TGTGCCAGCAGTTACGGGAAGCAAGAGACCCAGTACTTC
>.|.|12|TRBJ2-7|TRBV6-1
CASSRGMYEQYF
TGTGCCAGCAGTAGGGGAATGTACGAGCAGTACTTC
>few|.|12|TRBJ1-5|TRBV20-1
CSAPRPNQPQHF
TGCAGCGCCCCAAGGCCCAATCAGCCCCAGCATTTT
>.|TRBD2|16|TRBJ2-1|TRBV3-1
CASSQDPGGLYNEQFF
TGTGCCAGCAGCCAAGATCCGGGAGGCCTGTACAATGAGCAGTTCTTC
>.|.|14|TRBJ1-4|TRBV4-3
CASSRGRLGEKLFF
TGCGCCAGCAGTCGGGGCCGACTCGGTGAAAAACTGTTTTTT
>few|TRBD2|15|TRBJ2-5|TRBV7-2
CASSRSWLAGETQYF
TGTGCCAGCAGCCGAAGTTGGCTAGCGGGAGAGACCCAGTACTTC
>few|TRBD1|14|TRBJ2-3|TRBV14
CASSPHTGADTQYF
TGTGCCAGCAGCCCCCACACAGGGGCTGATACGCAGTATTTT
>few|.|14|TRBJ2-5|TRBV30
CAWCPGPVGETQYF
TGTGCCTGGTGCCCGGGGCCGGTCGGGGAGACCCAGTACTTC
>few|.|18|TRBJ1-3|TRBV6-5
CASSYSSIGLTSGNTIYF
TGTGCCAGCAGTTACTCGTCGATTGGTTTAACCTCAGGAAACACCATATATTTT
>many|.|15|TRBJ1-2|TRBV7-2
CASSLEYIKDYGYTF
TGTGCCAGCAGCTTAGAGTATATAAAGGACTATGGCTACACCTTC
>.|TRBD2|14|TRBJ2-5|TRBV5-1
CASSHGLDQETQYF
TGCGCCAGCAGCCACGGACTAGATCAAGAGACCCAGTACTTC